The T cell receptor (beta chain) under discussion was sequenced for a study of cytomegalovirus exposure and HLA in healthy donors. General study results and limits: In a later analysis, common viral pathogens appeared linked to several of the most significant clusters.

About this clone: Its antigen is undetermined.

Trimming took off 2 bases at V and 1 base at J, with 5 bases between the two ends. CDR1 is ENHRY, CDR2 SYGVKD, per germline. The CDR3 length is 13 residues. The PCR was carried out with 60 Vbeta primers and 13 Jbeta primers. This table comes from immunoSEQ multiplex PCR, and its TCRdb copy is limited to in-frame clones, with some not included. The sample has more than 45,000 clones. This rearrangement joins TRBV10-3 to TRBJ1-1, with a tentative D call TRBD1 (5 bases). This clonotype was obtained from a woman aged 40 to 55 in good health and CMV-seronegative. The sample taken for sequencing was PBMCs. The CDR3 protein is CAISEQGNTEAFF. CDR3 sequence (DNA): TGTGCCATCAGTGAGCAGGGGAACACTGAAGCTTTCTTT.